The entry below describes one T cell receptor beta chain. Its recognized antigen is unknown. Base qualities are not provided; no much larger clone lies one nucleotide away. This record comes from a study of T-cell memory formation after mild COVID-19 (dated by TCRdb to 2020 to 2023). Regarding the study in general: Most TCR sequence clusters were specific to one of the two donors. In a couple of donors, T-cell clones that expanded and contracted after mild COVID-19 were tracked by sequencing TCRalpha and TCRbeta repertoires over time. The cohort comprised two young, previously healthy adult volunteers, one female and one male. On the study overall, not on this receptor specifically: Whether the second-wave clones peaking on day 37 were SARS-CoV-2 specific was not confirmed. Clones contracting from day 15 to 85 had balanced CD4/CD8 phenotypes, while a second wave expanding from day 15 to 37 was biased towards CD4+. The study included only a couple of mild cases, and larger cohorts that include severe cases with pre-infection samples were judged to be necessary. Contracting CD4+ clones were located mainly in the CM and EM memory subsets, whereas CD8+ clones were found to be enriched in EMRA. Some responding clones were detected in pre-infection memory, which suggested that pre-existing cross-reactive memory T cells had joined the SARS-CoV-2 response.

Data came from an Illumina NovaSeq 6000. TCRalpha and TCRbeta cDNA libraries were constructed by 5'RACE with constant-segment primers, with sample barcodes and unique molecular identifiers being introduced. Trizol reagent was used to extract RNA from every sample. The libraries were amplified in two PCR steps, and the second step added a second sample barcode and Illumina TruSeq adapters. Libraries were sequenced on an Illumina NovaSeq with 2 x 150 bp paired-end reads. Per the authors' processing: The reads were demultiplexed and collapsed into UMI-guided consensus sequences using migec v1.2.7. Using mixcr v2.1.11, the UMI consensuses were aligned to TRA and TRB V and J templates and assembled into clonotypes. Expanded or contracted clonotypes were those called significant by both edgeR and NoisET, with noise models trained on biological replicates. For edgeR calls, the thresholds were a false discovery rate-adjusted p below 0.01 and a log2 fold-change of 1. PCA with hierarchical clustering of max-normalized trajectories of the 1000 most abundant clonotypes was used as exploratory dynamics analysis. Each responding clone was given a CD4 or CD8 phenotype based on the CD4+ and CD8+ repertoires, which had been sequenced separately. TCRdb trimmed the raw reads at Q25, called clones with MiXCR and kept productive beta chains. When rows share a CDR3 protein, they turn into one entry using the most common DNA and genes. In this record, the V and J calls reflect TCRdb's handling and not the investigators' own analysis. The sample data list roughly 320,000 distinct CDR3 sequences, and approximately 27% of these were observed just once. The ten largest make up about 14% of the sample.

Ficoll-Paque density gradient centrifugation was used to isolate PBMCs. The CDR3 measures 14 amino acids from cysteine to phenylalanine. The CDR3 DNA has 42 bases and is translated from base 1. CDR1 SGHTA and CDR2 FQGNSA were looked up in the germline V gene. The junction carries 22 bases between V and J, which are trimmed by 8 bases and 12 bases respectively. This TCR was sampled from an adult woman who had mild COVID-19 (a few samples of this study predate the infection). The sample titles of this study are shuffled in the database, so cell type and time point are left out; the donor was told from shared clones. This receptor chain uses TRBV7-2 and TRBJ2-2, with TRBD2 perhaps the D gene, on 6 matching bases. The sample consisted of PBMCs or a T cell subset sorted from them (not recorded which). The bases read TGTGCCAGCGGACTACCAATTACACCGGGGAAGCTGTTTTTT. This gives the protein CASGLPITPGKLFF.